The 32 T cell receptor beta chains below all came from one sample that was sequenced in a study of blood T cell repertoires in COVID-19. Generated by immunoSEQ multiplex PCR, the TCRdb table keeps only in-frame clones and is missing some. The sample contains some 140,000 clones, about 80% of which appear only once. Sequenced input: peripheral blood. These receptors originate from an older woman with acute or convalescent COVID-19.

The rearrangement links TRBV6-5 to TRBJ1-5; 9 bases are a match to TRBD1. Germline V gene sequence: CDR1 MNHEY, CDR2 SVGAGI. The CDR3 has 14 residues. V lost 10 bases and J lost 11; bases outside the gene matches: 15. The CDR3 region is CATRGTGPWGSQHF. CDR3 nucleotides: TGTGCCACCCGAGGGACAGGGCCTTGGGGGTCCCAGCATTTT.

The gene calls are TRBV6-5 and TRBJ1-5; the D gene is possibly TRBD1 (6 bases). The CDR3 length is 15 residues. The V and J ends lost 0 bases and 7 bases respectively, with 13 bases between them. Germline CDR1 MNHEY, CDR2 SVGAGI. CDR3 amino acids: CASSYSSTGSQPQHF. The CDR3, as DNA: TGTGCCAGCAGTTACTCTAGTACAGGGAGCCAGCCCCAGCATTTT.

The rearrangement joins TRBV3-1 (or the pseudogene TRBV3-2) to TRBJ2-1, with D maybe TRBD1 (5 bases). Germline assignment: CDR1 LGHDT and CDR2 YNNKEL (reference sequence). V was clipped by 3 bases and J by 7 bases, with 10 bases between them. The CDR3 has 13 amino acids. CDR3 in amino acids: CASSQSGYNEQFF. The CDR3 DNA sequence: TGTGCCAGCAGCCAGTCAGGGTATAATGAGCAGTTCTTC.

The V and J genes are TRBV12-5 and TRBJ2-5, with D perhaps TRBD1 (5 bases). This CDR3 contains 15 residues. The germline V and J ends were trimmed by 7 bases and 4 bases, with 19 bases remaining between them. CDR1 and CDR2 from the germline V gene are LGHNT and FRNRAP. The CDR3 coding sequence is TGTGCTAGTGCCTTGGGGCTAGGGGTTGTAGAGACCCAGTACTTC. As protein: CASALGLGVVETQYF.

The chain links TRBV9 to TRBJ1-1; D is unclear. This CDR3 has 16 amino acids. V was clipped by 0 bases and J by 1 base, with 13 bases between them. The germline CDR1 and CDR2 sequences are SGDLS and YYNGEE. CDR3 protein: CASSVGTVLENTEAFF. The DNA for the CDR3 is TGTGCCAGCAGCGTAGGAACAGTCCTCGAGAACACTGAAGCTTTCTTT.

This chain links TRBV29-1 with TRBJ1-2, with 7 bases fitting TRBD1. Germline V lookup: CDR1 SQVTM, CDR2 ANQGSEA. This CDR3 has 15 residues. V lost 3 bases, J lost 4 bases, and 11 bases stayed unmatched. The chain's CDR3 is CSVDATGLASYGYTF. The CDR3 DNA reads as TGCAGCGTTGATGCGACAGGGCTAGCTAGCTATGGCTACACCTTC.

CDR3 in amino acids: CASSLSVRGMGYGYTF. Here the CDR3 DNA reads TGTGCCAGCAGCTTATCCGTCCGGGGGATGGGCTATGGCTACACCTTC. The V call is TRBV7-2, the J call TRBJ1-2, with D tentatively TRBD1 (5 bases). Per the germline V gene, CDR1 is SGHTA and CDR2 is FQGNSA. Trimming removed 2 bases from V and 4 bases from J, with 17 bases in between. This CDR3 is built from 16 residues.

This sequence joins TRBV6-5 and TRBJ1-4, with D uncertain. The germline gives CDR1 MNHEY, CDR2 SVGAGI. CDR3 length: 14 amino acids. V shed 8 bases and J shed 5 bases, with 15 bases lying between them. The DNA for the CDR3 is TGTGCCAGCCTTTCAAGGAGGTCCAATGAAAAACTGTTTTTT. This codes for CASLSRRSNEKLFF.

The chain links TRBV25-1 to TRBJ1-6; 7 bases fit TRBD1. Germline-derived CDR1 and CDR2 are MGHDK and SYGVNS. J lost 2 bases, V lost 4 bases, and 8 bases had no gene match. This CDR3 region has 17 residues. The CDR3: CASSARQGSAYNSPLHF. In DNA, the CDR3 is TGTGCCAGCAGTGCCAGACAGGGAAGCGCCTATAATTCACCCCTCCACTTT.

The chain uses TRBV2 and TRBJ2-2; a weak D match, TRBD2 (6 bases). The CDR3 length is 15 residues. CDR1 SNHLY and CDR2 FYNNEI come from the germline V gene. V shed 6 bases and J shed 8 bases, with 19 bases lying between them. The CDR3 sequence: CASSLFGSQRGELFF. The CDR3 DNA follows: TGTGCCAGCAGCTTATTCGGGAGTCAGCGGGGGGAGCTGTTTTTT.

This clone was counted only a few times. The chain joins TRBV15 to TRBJ2-6; the D is unclear. There are 14 residues in the CDR3. V was shortened by 6 bases and J by 0 bases, with 6 bases between the two germline ends. Germline V CDR1 and CDR2: LNHNV, YYDKDF (reference sequence). The CDR3 coding sequence is TGTGCCACCAGATCAGTCTCTGGGGCCAACGTCCTGACTTTC. Protein product: CATRSVSGANVLTF.

The chain carries TRBV4-1 and TRBJ1-2; 7 positions match TRBD1. Per germline, CDR1 MGHRA and CDR2 YSYEKL. The J segment lost 4 bases and the V segment lost 0 bases, leaving 5 bases of the junction unmatched. The CDR3 has 15 amino acids. CDR3 DNA sequence: TGCGCCAGCAGCCAAGATCAGGGGGTCGGCTATGGCTACACCTTC. Its translation is CASSQDQGVGYGYTF.

The chain has TRBV30 and TRBJ2-2; TRBD1 agrees at 7 bases. Germline CDR1 and CDR2: GTSNPN and SVGIG (reference sequence). CDR3 length equals 14 residues. The V segment lost 4 bases and the J segment 0 bases; nucleotides outside the gene matches: 2. Here the CDR3 reads CAWIGTANTGELFF. The CDR3 coding sequence is TGTGCCTGGATCGGGACAGCGAACACCGGGGAGCTGTTTTTT.

V usage is TRBV28 and J usage is TRBJ1-3; D is ambiguous. The CDR3 contains 13 residues. The V end was cut by 5 bases, the J end by 4 bases, with 9 bases between. CDR1 and CDR2 from the germline V gene are MDHEN and SYDVKM. CDR3 in amino acids: CASSPRQGNTIYF. The CDR3 region has the DNA TGTGCCAGCAGTCCCCGACAAGGAAACACCATATATTTT.

The count of this clone is one. The V call is TRBV19, the J call TRBJ2-7; 8 nucleotides line up with TRBD1. CDR1 is LNHDA, CDR2 SQIVND, per germline (reference sequence). This CDR3 is 14 amino acids long. V lost 5 bases, J lost 5 bases, and 8 bases stayed unmatched. The CDR3 loop reads CASSAGQGFDEQYF. The CDR3 nucleotides read TGTGCCAGTAGTGCCGGACAGGGATTCGACGAGCAGTACTTC.

This chain links TRBV5-1 with TRBJ1-1; D possibly corresponds to TRBD1 (6 bases). Germline V gives CDR1 SGHRS, CDR2 YFSETQ. With 8 bases removed from V and 5 bases from J, the gap between germline ends came to 19 bases. There are 14 residues in the CDR3. The CDR3 region is CASTQQGGLTEAFF. The CDR3 DNA follows: TGCGCCAGTACCCAACAGGGTGGATTGACTGAAGCTTTCTTT.

There are a few counts of this clone. The CDR3 DNA reads TGTGCCTGGAGTACGGGACAGCCCAATCAGCCCCAGCATTTT. Translation: CAWSTGQPNQPQHF. The gene calls are TRBV30 and TRBJ1-5, with 7 positions matching TRBD1. The CDR3 runs 14 residues. J gave up 3 bases and V 2 bases, and 4 bases lay outside the gene matches. Germline V gene data show CDR1 as GTSNPN and CDR2 as SVGIG (reference sequence).

The chain recombines TRBV27 with TRBJ1-2, with D possibly matching TRBD1 (5 bases). CDR3 length equals 17 residues. Between the trimmed V and J ends, which lost 8 bases and 3 bases, there was a span of 25 bases. Germline lookup yields CDR1 MNHEY and CDR2 SMNVEV (reference sequence). In nucleotides, the CDR3 is TGTGCCAGCTTTAGTTTGGAGGGGAATTATAGGGACTATGGCTACACCTTC. It encodes CASFSLEGNYRDYGYTF.

The chain couples TRBV7-3 to TRBJ1-1; D is ambiguous. Per the germline V gene, CDR1 is SGHTA and CDR2 is FQGTGA. Trimming took off 2 bases at V and 7 bases at J, with 11 bases between the two ends. CDR3 length equals 13 residues. CDR3 coding DNA: TGTGCCAGCAGCTTATCGAGAGGGATTGAAGCTTTCTTT. Translated, it gives CASSLSRGIEAFF.

The chain carries TRBV2 and TRBJ1-2, with 9 nucleotides matching TRBD1. Looked up from germline, CDR1 is SNHLY and CDR2 is FYNNEI. V was pared by 8 bases and J by 7 bases, with 5 bases of the junction left unmatched. This CDR3 is 12 amino acids long. CDR3 sequence: CASGWDRAGYTF. CDR3 coding DNA: TGTGCCAGCGGGTGGGACAGGGCTGGCTACACCTTC. Full variable domain (rest looked up from reference TRBV2 and TRBJ1-2): EPEVTQTPSHQVTQMGQEVILRCVPISNHLYFYWYRQILGQKVEFLVSFYNNEISEKSEIFDDQFSVERPDGSNFTLKIRSTKLEDSAMYFCASGWDRAGYTFGSGTRLTVV.

J is TRBJ2-2 and V is TRBV9, with 8 bases matching TRBD2. From germline, CDR1 is SGDLS and CDR2 YYNGEE. V gave up 3 bases and J gave up 6 bases; unmatched junction bases: 10. This CDR3 is built from 16 residues. CDR3 coding DNA: TGTGCCAGCAGCGCCCGAGGGACTAGTTTGTCCGGGGAGCTGTTTTTT. This translates into CASSARGTSLSGELFF.

The rearrangement links TRBV3-1 (or the pseudogene TRBV3-2) to TRBJ2-4; the match to TRBD1 covers 10 bases. The V gene's germline CDR1 is LGHDT and CDR2 YNNKEL (reference sequence). V lost 1 base and J lost 1; bases outside the gene matches: 4. The CDR3 is 17 residues long. CDR3 amino acids: CASSQGQGAEAKNIQYF. DNA for the CDR3: TGTGCCAGCAGCCAAGGACAGGGGGCGGAGGCCAAAAACATTCAGTACTTC.

The chain uses TRBV27 and TRBJ2-2, with 10 bases that match TRBD1. V trimming: 8 bases; J trimming: 3 bases; junction bases outside the gene matches: 9. The CDR3 totals 16 residues. The V gene's germline CDR1 is MNHEY and CDR2 SMNVEV (reference sequence). CDR3 sequence reads: CASHRQGARDTGELFF. The DNA of the CDR3 is TGTGCCAGCCACAGACAGGGGGCTCGTGACACCGGGGAGCTGTTTTTT.

The chain has TRBV27 and TRBJ1-2; 8 nucleotides match TRBD1. With V trimmed by 4 bases and J by 6 bases, 7 bases remained unmatched. The CDR3 covers 14 residues. Germline V lookup: CDR1 MNHEY, CDR2 SMNVEV (reference sequence). The CDR3 loop is CASSSPGQEDGYTF. The CDR3 DNA reads TGTGCCAGCAGTTCCCCGGGACAGGAGGATGGCTACACCTTC.

Turning to this clone: Other DNA sequences in this sample translate to the same CDR3. The chain joins TRBV30 to TRBJ1-5; TRBD1 aligns across 8 bases. The CDR3 extends over 13 amino acids. With 0 bases clipped from V and 7 bases from J, the junction kept 2 bases outside the gene matches. Per germline, CDR1 GTSNPN and CDR2 SVGIG (reference sequence). In nucleotides, the CDR3 is TGTGCCTGGAGTGTACAGGGGGGACAGCCCCAGCATTTT. Translating it yields CAWSVQGGQPQHF.

The V call is TRBV7-3, the J call TRBJ2-1; D is undetermined. There are 17 residues in the CDR3. CDR1 SGHTA and CDR2 FQGTGA come from the germline V gene. Between the trimmed V and J ends, which lost 2 bases and 0 bases, there was a span of 14 bases. In nucleotides, the CDR3 is TGTGCCAGCAGCTTAGGGTTAAGGCGGAGCTCCTACAATGAGCAGTTCTTC. Amino acids: CASSLGLRRSSYNEQFF. Together with reference TRBV7-3 and TRBJ2-1, the CDR3 gives the full variable domain: GAGVSQTPSNKVTEKGKYVELRCDPISGHTALYWYRQSLGQGPEFLIYFQGTGAADDSGLPNDRFFAVRPEGSVSTLKIQRTERGDSAVYLCASSLGLRRSSYNEQFFGPGTRLTVL.

The chain has TRBV18 and TRBJ1-3; D perhaps matches TRBD1 (5 bases). CDR3 length equals 15 residues. V was clipped by 1 base and J by 0 bases, with 7 bases between them. Germline lookup yields CDR1 KGHSH and CDR2 LQKENI. CDR3 sequence (DNA): TGTGCCAGCTCACCACGGGGCGACTCTGGAAACACCATATATTTT. Its translation is CASSPRGDSGNTIYF.

As DNA, the CDR3 is TGTGCCAGTAGTATCCCCGGTGCTGGAAACACCATATATTTT. It encodes CASSIPGAGNTIYF. The chain carries TRBV19 and TRBJ1-3; D remains ambiguous. The CDR3 runs to 14 residues. CDR1 and CDR2 from the germline V gene are LNHDA and SQIVND (reference sequence). Trimming removed 3 bases at V and 2 bases at J, with 8 bases between.

The chain links TRBV4-2 to TRBJ2-3; 10 nucleotides agree with TRBD2. V lost 1 base to trimming and J lost 2 bases; unmatched junction nucleotides: 6. This CDR3 is 17 amino acids long. Per germline, CDR1 LGHNA and CDR2 YNFKEQ. CDR3 sequence (DNA): TGTGCCAGCAGCCAAGGGAATAGCGGGGGGTTCACAGATACGCAGTATTTT. Its protein is CASSQGNSGGFTDTQYF.

This chain uses TRBV4-1 with TRBJ1-1; 7 bases agree with TRBD1. The V gene's germline CDR1 is MGHRA and CDR2 YSYEKL. CDR3 length: 14 residues. V was pared by 3 bases and J by 6 bases, with 7 bases of the junction left unmatched. The CDR3 DNA sequence: TGCGCCAGCAGCCACATGACAGGGAAGTCTGAAGCTTTCTTT. This sequence encodes CASSHMTGKSEAFF.

The rearrangement uses TRBV30 and TRBJ1-3; 12 bases align to TRBD1. Unmatched junction bases numbered 4, after V lost 2 bases and J lost 2 bases. This CDR3 has 16 amino acids. Germline V gene data show CDR1 as GTSNPN and CDR2 as SVGIG (reference sequence). The CDR3 nucleotides read TGTGCCTGGAGTATAGGGACAGGGGGCGCTGGAAACACCATATATTTT. Translating it yields CAWSIGTGGAGNTIYF.

Details on this clone: Other nucleotide sequences in the sample specify the same CDR3. The chain has TRBV9 and TRBJ2-3; 7 positions match TRBD1. This CDR3 spans 15 amino acids. Trimming cost V 3 bases and J 4 bases; bases outside gene matches: 8. Germline V lookup: CDR1 SGDLS, CDR2 YYNGEE. CDR3 sequence (DNA): TGTGCCAGCAGCGGACAGGGTCGAGGCGCAGATACGCAGTATTTT. This encodes CASSGQGRGADTQYF.